The entry below describes one TCR beta chain. In the original workflow: By means of reference gene primer amplification, nucleated cell counts were estimated. Libraries were prepared by immunoSEQ multiplex PCR; TCRdb keeps only in-frame clonotypes and omits some of them. That table is the source of V, J and clone size, and D and trimming were worked out from the DNA. This sample has 200,000 to 300,000 clones, with approximately 80% found just once. This CDR3 comprises 13 residues. V gave up 3 bases and J gave up 6 bases, with 11 bases separating them. Germline CDR1 MGHRA, CDR2 YSYEKL. The sample belongs to a study of blood T cell repertoires in COVID-19. Overall study context: Sources were T cells, B-cell-depleted T cells, or PBMCs; the material itself was cDNA or gDNA.

The TCR comes from a man aged 35-49 years who had recovered from COVID-19. Sequencing was performed on peripheral blood. The chain recombines TRBV4-1 with TRBJ1-1; no reliable D call. CDR3 sequence (DNA): TGCGCCAGCAGCCACTTAATGACTGCTGAAGCTTTCTTT. Translating it yields CASSHLMTAEAFF.